Listed below are T cell receptor beta chains from one sample, sequenced in a study of PD-1 blockade in classical Hodgkin lymphoma. Libraries were prepared by immunoSEQ multiplex PCR; TCRdb keeps only in-frame clonotypes and omits some of them. There are approximately 65,000 clones in the sample; roughly nine tenths occur only once, and 10% to 13% lies in the top ten. The sequenced sample was peripheral blood mononuclear cells (PBMCs), obtained before the fourth cycle of nivolumab. The origin of the receptors is a human donor with classical Hodgkin lymphoma. Both conserved end residues are part of each CDR3. The D gene is left open where the match is weak. The size field is filled for only some rows; it gives once, few, many or a size class.

d_gene | j_gene | v_gene | abundance | CDR3aa | CDR3nt
TRBD1 | TRBJ1-2 | TRBV9 | NA | CASTLGDSPNYGYTF | TGTGCCAGCACCCTAGGGGACAGCCCTAACTATGGCTACACCTTC
TRBD1 | TRBJ2-1 | TRBV4-1 | NA | CASSQEMTGIPYNEQFF | TGCGCCAGCAGCCAAGAAATGACAGGGATACCCTACAATGAGCAGTTCTTC
TRBD1 | TRBJ2-7 | TRBV28 | NA | CASSWTGIATLIVVMPYF | TGTGCCAGCAGTTGGACAGGGATAGCGACGCTGATCGTGGTGATGCCGTACTTC
TRBD2 | TRBJ2-1 | TRBV7-2 | NA | CASSLGGGRYNEQFF | TGTGCCAGCAGCTTAGGCGGGGGGAGGTACAATGAGCAGTTCTTC
NA | TRBJ1-2 | TRBV19 | NA | CASSIANRLYGYTF | TGTGCCAGTAGTATAGCTAACAGGCTCTATGGCTACACCTTC
NA | TRBJ1-4 | TRBV4-1 | NA | CASSLTATNEKLFF | TGCGCCAGCAGCCTGACAGCAACTAATGAAAAACTGTTTTTT
NA | TRBJ2-7 | TRBV18 | NA | CASSLDISSYEQYF | TGTGCCAGCTCGCTAGACATAAGCTCCTACGAGCAGTACTTC
NA | TRBJ2-1 | TRBV5-1 | NA | CASSLAGEYNEQFF | TGCGCCAGCAGCTTGGCGGGGGAGTACAATGAGCAGTTCTTC
TRBD2 | TRBJ2-1 | TRBV27 | NA | CASSFPAAGAYNEQFF | TGTGCCAGCAGTTTCCCCGCAGCGGGGGCCTACAATGAGCAGTTCTTC
TRBD1 | TRBJ1-3 | TRBV11-2 | NA | CASSPRDTRDRGYGNTIYF | TGTGCCAGCAGCCCGAGGGATACCCGGGACAGGGGGTATGGAAACACCATATATTTT
NA | TRBJ1-5 | TRBV15 | once | CATSRSPNQPQHF | TGTGCCACCAGCAGGAGTCCCAATCAGCCCCAGCATTTT
NA | TRBJ1-3 | TRBV13 | once | CASSFDLSGNTIYF | TGTGCCAGCAGCTTCGACCTCTCTGGAAACACCATATATTTT
TRBD1 | TRBJ1-2 | TRBV19 | once | CASNTRGQLDHPLYTF | TGTGCCAGTAACACGAGGGGGCAGCTCGACCATCCCCTCTACACCTTC
NA | TRBJ1-4 | TRBV15 | once | CATSPGGAAEKLFF | TGTGCCACCAGCCCCGGGGGGGCTGCGGAAAAACTGTTTTTT
NA | TRBJ2-7 | TRBV7-9 | NA | CASSDPGRRSYEQYF | TGTGCCAGCAGCGACCCGGGACGGAGATCCTACGAGCAGTACTTC
NA | TRBJ1-2 | TRBV4-1 | NA | CASSQDQDHRANNYGYTF | TGCGCCAGCAGCCAAGATCAGGATCATAGAGCCAATAACTATGGCTACACCTTC
NA | TRBJ1-3 | TRBV5-1 | NA | CASSLATGSGNTIYF | TGCGCCAGCAGCTTGGCCACCGGCTCTGGAAACACCATATATTTT
TRBD2 | TRBJ2-3 | TRBV18 | NA | CASSPPSLAGGTDTQYF | TGTGCCAGCTCACCACCGTCTCTAGCGGGGGGGACAGATACGCAGTATTTT
NA | TRBJ2-2 | TRBV27 | NA | CASTTGIPGELFF | TGTGCCAGCACTACAGGGATCCCCGGGGAGCTGTTTTTT
NA | TRBJ1-6 | TRBV19 | NA | CASSIDHTSSYNSPLHF | TGTGCCAGTAGTATAGATCACACGAGCTCCTATAATTCACCCCTCCACTTT
TRBD2 | TRBJ2-7 | TRBV15 | NA | CATSRDPTGGGADEQYF | TGTGCCACCAGCAGAGACCCTACTGGCGGGGGGGCAGACGAGCAGTACTTC
NA | TRBJ1-2 | TRBV5-6 | NA | CASSFSDGPIYGYTF | TGTGCCAGCAGCTTCAGCGACGGACCCATCTATGGCTACACCTTC
TRBD1 | TRBJ2-7 | TRBV28 | NA | CASSPGTGDYEQYF | TGTGCCAGCAGTCCCGGGACAGGAGACTACGAGCAGTACTTC
TRBD1 | TRBJ2-7 | TRBV30 | NA | CAWTASDRGEYF | TGTGCCTGGACAGCTTCGGACAGGGGGGAGTACTTC
TRBD2 | TRBJ2-1 | TRBV11-2 | NA | CASSISGGYNEQFF | TGTGCCAGCAGCATTAGCGGGGGCTACAATGAGCAGTTCTTC
NA | TRBJ1-2 | TRBV7-2 | NA | CASSLVGGRDKDGYTF | TGTGCCAGCAGCTTAGTAGGGGGGCGGGACAAAGATGGCTACACCTTC
NA | TRBJ2-5 | TRBV6-5 | once | CASSYLPSVVQETQYF | TGTGCCAGCAGTTACCTCCCTAGCGTCGTACAAGAGACCCAGTACTTC
NA | TRBJ2-7 | TRBV6-5 | NA | CASSYGRDTTYEQYF | TGTGCCAGCAGTTACGGGCGGGACACTACCTACGAGCAGTACTTC
NA | TRBJ2-5 | TRBV4-1 | NA | CASSQGAGWGRYQETQYF | TGCGCCAGCAGCCAGGGGGCAGGCTGGGGAAGGTACCAAGAGACCCAGTACTTC
NA | TRBJ1-1 | TRBV6-5 | NA | CASTFGQTEAFF | TGTGCCAGCACCTTCGGACAGACTGAAGCTTTCTTT
NA | TRBJ2-3 | TRBV4-1 | NA | CASSQEPGLFTDTQYF | TGCGCCAGCAGCCAAGAGCCGGGACTCTTCACAGATACGCAGTATTTT
NA | TRBJ1-2 | TRBV6-5 | NA | CASSYSGDTRTYGYTF | TGTGCCAGCAGTTACTCCGGGGACACCCGCACGTATGGCTACACCTTC
NA | TRBJ1-5 | TRBV25-1 | NA | CASSEYERNQPQHF | TGTGCCAGCAGTGAATATGAGAGGAATCAGCCCCAGCATTTT
NA | TRBJ2-3 | TRBV5-1 | NA | CASSLDGGPDTQYF | TGCGCCAGCAGCTTGGACGGGGGGCCAGATACGCAGTATTTT
NA | TRBJ2-5 | TRBV4-1 | NA | CASSQLPQETQYF | TGCGCCAGCAGCCAACTGCCTCAAGAGACCCAGTACTTC
NA | TRBJ1-3 | TRBV6-6 | NA | CASRHTRGNTIYF | TGTGCCAGCAGGCACACCCGTGGAAACACCATATATTTT
TRBD1 | TRBJ1-5 | TRBV6-6 | once | CASRRQGVDQPQHF | TGTGCCAGCCGGCGACAGGGGGTTGATCAGCCCCAGCATTTT
NA | TRBJ2-3 | TRBV9 | NA | CASSVEVATDTQYF | TGTGCCAGCAGCGTAGAGGTAGCCACAGATACGCAGTATTTT
NA | TRBJ2-7 | TRBV18 | NA | CASSPQQGRSYEQYF | TGTGCCAGCTCACCACAGCAGGGCAGAAGCTACGAGCAGTACTTC
TRBD1 | TRBJ1-6 | TRBV7-9 | NA | CASSLALGQGDSPLHF | TGTGCCAGCAGCTTAGCGTTAGGACAGGGGGATTCACCCCTCCACTTT
NA | TRBJ2-1 | TRBV5-6 | NA | CASSLDAGTHRGEQFF | TGTGCCAGCAGCTTGGATGCGGGGACCCACAGGGGTGAGCAGTTCTTC
NA | TRBJ1-2 | TRBV30 | NA | CAWSAPFRDGYTF | TGTGCCTGGAGCGCCCCCTTTAGGGATGGCTACACCTTC
NA | TRBJ1-5 | TRBV6-1 | NA | CASKSQRNQPQHF | TGTGCCAGCAAATCCCAGCGCAATCAGCCCCAGCATTTT
NA | TRBJ2-7 | TRBV5-1 | NA | CASSLEWGYEQYF | TGCGCCAGCAGCTTGGAGTGGGGGTACGAGCAGTACTTC
NA | TRBJ2-7 | TRBV5-1 | NA | CASSFGQPSSYEQYF | TGCGCCAGCAGCTTCGGACAGCCCAGCTCCTACGAGCAGTACTTC
NA | TRBJ2-7 | TRBV11-3 | NA | CASSFFSDEQYF | TGTGCCAGCAGCTTCTTTAGCGACGAGCAGTACTTC
NA | TRBJ2-4 | TRBV13 | NA | CASSFYGDDGNIQYF | TGTGCCAGCAGCTTCTACGGGGACGACGGGAACATTCAGTACTTC
NA | TRBJ2-2 | TRBV4-1 | NA | CASSQVGSRGNTGELFF | TGCGCCAGCAGCCAAGTGGGGTCCAGGGGGAACACCGGGGAGCTGTTTTTT
TRBD1 | TRBJ2-1 | TRBV11-1 | NA | CASSPRDRGLANEQFF | TGTGCCAGCAGCCCAAGGGACAGGGGCCTGGCAAATGAGCAGTTCTTC
NA | TRBJ1-1 | TRBV10-3 | NA | CAISRGDLTEAFF | TGTGCCATCAGTCGAGGGGATCTCACTGAAGCTTTCTTT